The next 3 T cell receptor beta chains were all read from a single sample in a study of vaccination effects on CD4 cells after COVID-19. Expansion with viral peptide pools was applied to antigen-specific CD4+ T cells by the ViraFEST assay prior to sequencing. Once cultured for 10 days, the cells underwent separation to obtain CD4+ T cells. None of these healthy vaccinees had been infected with SARS-CoV-2 before vaccination. TCRdb's table, derived via immunoSEQ multiplex PCR, lists solely in-frame clones and lacks some. The sample shows about 63,000 clones, approximately 71% of them seen only once. No antigen has been identified for these receptors. The sequencing here drew on CD4+ T cells from PBMCs cultured with HCoV-OC43 spike peptides, taken before COVID-19 vaccination. Subset reported: HCoV-OC43 spike overlapping peptide pool stimulation. The receptors come from a human donor who received a COVID-19 vaccine.

The rearrangement links TRBV12-5 to TRBJ2-2; 10 nucleotides align to TRBD1. CDR3 length: 17 residues. After removal of 0 bases from V and 7 bases from J, the junction contained 8 bases not matched to a gene. Germline CDR1 LGHNT, CDR2 FRNRAP. In DNA form, the CDR3 reads TGTGCTAGTGGTTTGGTTACGGGACAGGGGCTTGGCGGGGAGCTGTTTTTT. It is translated as CASGLVTGQGLGGELFF.

This clone was detected only once. This chain connects TRBV7-2 to TRBJ2-5; 7 bases match TRBD1. The CDR3 sequence is 14 residues long. The V gene's germline CDR1 is SGHTA and CDR2 FQGNSA. The V and J ends lost 4 bases and 2 bases, in that order; junction bases with no gene match: 4. The CDR3 sequence: CASSYRTGQETQYF. The CDR3 nucleotides are TGTGCCAGCAGCTACAGGACAGGTCAAGAGACCCAGTACTTC.

The chain links TRBV7-9 to TRBJ2-7; 7 positions agree with TRBD1. CDR1 is SEHNR and CDR2 is FQNEAQ in the germline V gene (reference sequence). Germline trimming cut 4 bases from V and 3 bases from J; bases unmatched to any gene: 9. The CDR3 is 15 amino acids. The CDR3 DNA reads TGTGCCAGCAGCTCCACCGGGACAGAGGACTACGAGCAGTACGTC. As protein: CASSSTGTEDYEQYV.